One and the same sample provided the 9 T cell receptor beta chains below, sequenced in a study of OX40 agonist ivuxolimab in advanced cancers. The method was immunoSEQ multiplex PCR; TCRdb's version includes in-frame clones alone and lacks a portion of them. The data hold some 49,000 clones, with about 85% observed a single time. The sample here was CD4+ or CD8+ T cells sorted from blood, taken in a trial of the OX40 agonist ivuxolimab. The receptors stem from an adult with an advanced solid tumor such as melanoma, head and neck, liver or kidney cancer.

The rearrangement links TRBV4-1 to TRBJ1-4, with no clear D. V was clipped by 5 bases and J by 0 bases, with 10 bases between them. Germline loops: CDR1 MGHRA, CDR2 YSYEKL. This CDR3 is built from 15 residues. The CDR3 DNA follows: TGCGCCAGCAGCTCCAGACTAACAACTAATGAAAAACTGTTTTTT. Translation gives CASSSRLTTNEKLFF.

Here the CDR3 reads CASRTGGRWPQHF. The CDR3 DNA is TGTGCCAGTAGGACTGGTGGGCGGTGGCCCCAGCATTTT. This sequence joins TRBV19 and TRBJ1-5; D remains ambiguous. The germline V gene has CDR1 LNHDA and CDR2 SQIVND (reference sequence). The CDR3 has 13 residues. V lost 6 bases, J lost 9 bases, and 15 bases lay in between.

This chain connects TRBV5-1 to TRBJ2-5, with 13 bases that match TRBD2. Unmatched junction bases numbered 13, after V lost 4 bases and J lost 4 bases. The germline V gene has CDR1 SGHRS and CDR2 YFSETQ. The CDR3 has 18 residues. CDR3 in amino acids: CASSQGTGGLAGIETQYF. CDR3 sequence (DNA): TGCGCCAGCAGCCAAGGGACAGGGGGACTAGCGGGGATAGAGACCCAGTACTTC.

The J gene is TRBJ1-5, the V gene TRBV7-4; D remains unclear. This CDR3 is built from 16 residues. Germline V CDR1 and CDR2: SGHVT, SQSDAQ. With 2 bases removed from V and 3 bases from J, the gap between germline ends came to 14 bases. The CDR3 here is CASSLKEARPNQPQHF. CDR3 nucleotides: TGTGCCAGCAGCTTAAAGGAAGCCAGGCCCAATCAGCCCCAGCATTTT. Supplemented by reference TRBV7-4 and TRBJ1-5, the full variable domain reads GAGVSQSPRYKVAKRGRDVALRCDSISGHVTLYWYRQTLGQGSEVLTYSQSDAQRDKSGRPSGRFSAERPERSVSTLKIQRTEQGDSAVYLCASSLKEARPNQPQHFGDGTRLSIL.

This clone was seen once. The chain employs TRBV9 and TRBJ2-1; D gene ambiguous. The CDR3 loop spans 14 amino acids. Germline V lookup: CDR1 SGDLS, CDR2 YYNGEE. Trimming took off 0 bases at V and 6 bases at J, with 10 bases between the two ends. This CDR3 reads CASSVVGLLNEQFF. Written as DNA, the CDR3 is TGTGCCAGCAGCGTAGTAGGCTTACTCAATGAGCAGTTCTTC.

The gene calls are TRBV4-3 and TRBJ2-5, with D possibly TRBD2 on 5 matching bases. The CDR3 covers 17 residues. CDR1 is LGHNA and CDR2 is YSLEER in the germline V gene. V lost 0 bases to trimming and J lost 0 bases, with 14 bases between them. This chain's CDR3 is CASSQDQEGVDQETQYF. CDR3 DNA sequence: TGCGCCAGCAGCCAAGATCAAGAGGGAGTTGACCAAGAGACCCAGTACTTC.

The V gene is TRBV5-4, the J gene TRBJ2-6; TRBD2 agrees at 7 bases. The CDR3 contains 15 residues. In germline, CDR1 is SGHNT, CDR2 YYREEE (reference sequence). With 1 base clipped from V and 2 bases from J, the junction kept 0 bases outside the gene matches. For the CDR3, the DNA is TGTGCCAGCAGCTTGCGGGGGGCTGGGGCCAACGTCCTGACTTTC. It codes for CASSLRGAGANVLTF.

The V gene is TRBV28, the J gene TRBJ1-3; D perhaps matches TRBD1 (5 bases). This CDR3 contains 16 residues. V was cut by 6 bases and J by 0 bases, with 15 bases left in between. Germline CDR1 reads MDHEN; CDR2 reads SYDVKM. The CDR3 is CASSPIQDLSGNTIYF. As DNA, the CDR3 is TGTGCCAGCAGCCCCATACAGGACCTCTCTGGAAACACCATATATTTT.

The chain carries TRBV28 and TRBJ1-5; D is ambiguous. Germline CDR1 and CDR2: MDHEN and SYDVKM. Trimming pared 1 base from V and 5 bases from J, leaving 12 bases between. The CDR3 runs to 15 residues. CDR3 in DNA: TGTGCCAGCAGTTTATTGGGCACGGCAGATCAGCCCCAGCATTTT. This gives the protein CASSLLGTADQPQHF.